One T cell receptor (beta chain) is described in this entry. Its antigen is still unknown. Germline CDR1 is SEHNR and CDR2 is FQNEAQ (reference sequence). The CDR3 loop spans 14 amino acids. Trimming took 5 bases from V and 1 from J, leaving 11 bases between them. TCRdb keeps only in-frame clones here, not all; method: immunoSEQ multiplex PCR. This table has tens of thousands of clones, roughly 90% appearing once. Every single patient, without exception, relapsed after autologous stem cell transplantation, and brentuximab vedotin exposure varied. This specimen belongs to a study of PD-1 blockade in classical Hodgkin lymphoma. General observations from the study: Newly diagnosed and completely responding patients shared comparable baseline diversity.

The source was peripheral blood mononuclear cells (PBMCs), collected at baseline. The J gene is TRBJ2-5, the V gene TRBV7-9; perhaps TRBD2 as D (5 bases). The TCR sequence derives from a human donor with classical Hodgkin lymphoma. The CDR3 reads CASSPSGVQETQYF. CDR3 DNA: TGTGCCAGCAGCCCCTCCGGGGTCCAAGAGACCCAGTACTTC. Filled out from reference TRBV7-9 and TRBJ2-5, the complete variable domain reads DTGVSQNPRHKITKRGQNVTFRCDPISEHNRLYWYRQTLGQGPEFLTYFQNEAQLEKSRLLSDRFSAERPKGSFSTLEIQRTEQGDSAMYLCASSPSGVQETQYFGPGTRLLVL.